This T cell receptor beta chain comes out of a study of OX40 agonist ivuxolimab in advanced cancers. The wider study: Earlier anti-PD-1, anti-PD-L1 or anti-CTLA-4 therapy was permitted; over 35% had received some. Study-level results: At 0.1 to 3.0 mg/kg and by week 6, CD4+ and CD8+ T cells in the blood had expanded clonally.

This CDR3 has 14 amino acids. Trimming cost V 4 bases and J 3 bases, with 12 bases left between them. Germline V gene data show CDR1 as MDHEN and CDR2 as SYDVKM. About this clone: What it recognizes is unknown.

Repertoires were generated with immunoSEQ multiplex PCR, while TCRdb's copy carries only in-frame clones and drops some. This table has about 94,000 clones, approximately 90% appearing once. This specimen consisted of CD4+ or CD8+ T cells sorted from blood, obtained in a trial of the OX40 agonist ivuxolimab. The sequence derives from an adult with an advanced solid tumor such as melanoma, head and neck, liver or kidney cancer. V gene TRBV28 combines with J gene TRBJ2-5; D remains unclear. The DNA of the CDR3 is TGTGCCAGCAGTTCCCCGACATTAAAAGAGACCCAGTACTTC. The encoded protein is CASSSPTLKETQYF.